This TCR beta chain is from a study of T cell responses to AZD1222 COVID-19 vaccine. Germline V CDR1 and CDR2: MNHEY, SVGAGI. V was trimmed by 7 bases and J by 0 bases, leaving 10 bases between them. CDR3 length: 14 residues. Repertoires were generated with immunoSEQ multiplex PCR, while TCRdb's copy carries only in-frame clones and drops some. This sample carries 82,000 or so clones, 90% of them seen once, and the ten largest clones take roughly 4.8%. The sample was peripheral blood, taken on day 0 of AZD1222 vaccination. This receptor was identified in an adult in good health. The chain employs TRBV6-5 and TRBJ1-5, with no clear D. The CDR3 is CASNGESSNQPQHF. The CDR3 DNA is TGTGCCAGCAATGGAGAAAGTAGCAATCAGCCCCAGCATTTT.